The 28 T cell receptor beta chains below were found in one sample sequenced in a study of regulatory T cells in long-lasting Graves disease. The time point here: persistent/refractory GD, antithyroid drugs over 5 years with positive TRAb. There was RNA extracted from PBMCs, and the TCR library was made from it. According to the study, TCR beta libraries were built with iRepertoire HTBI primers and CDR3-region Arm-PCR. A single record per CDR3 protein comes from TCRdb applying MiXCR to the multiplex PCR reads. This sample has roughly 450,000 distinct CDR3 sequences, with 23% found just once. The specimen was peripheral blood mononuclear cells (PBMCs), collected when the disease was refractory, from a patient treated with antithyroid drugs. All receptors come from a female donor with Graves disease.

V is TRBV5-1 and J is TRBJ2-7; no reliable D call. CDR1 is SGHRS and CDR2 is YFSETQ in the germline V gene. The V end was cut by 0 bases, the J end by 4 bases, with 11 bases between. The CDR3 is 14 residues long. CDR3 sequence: CASSLDQNRYEQYF. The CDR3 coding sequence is TGCGCCAGCAGCTTGGACCAGAATCGGTACGAGCAGTACTTC.

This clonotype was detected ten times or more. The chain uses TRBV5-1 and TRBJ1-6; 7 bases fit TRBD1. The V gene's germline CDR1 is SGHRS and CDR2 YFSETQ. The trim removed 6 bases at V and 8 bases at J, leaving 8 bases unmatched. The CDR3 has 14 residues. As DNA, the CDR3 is TGCGCCAGCAAAGAGACAGGGCAACATTCACCCCTCCACTTT. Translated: CASKETGQHSPLHF.

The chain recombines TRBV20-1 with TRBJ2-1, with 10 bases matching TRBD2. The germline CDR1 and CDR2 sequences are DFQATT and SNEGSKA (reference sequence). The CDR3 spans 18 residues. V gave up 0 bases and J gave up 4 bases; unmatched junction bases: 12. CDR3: CSARDLILAGAEYNEQFF. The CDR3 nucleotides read TGCAGTGCTAGAGATCTTATCCTAGCGGGAGCGGAATACAATGAGCAGTTCTTC.

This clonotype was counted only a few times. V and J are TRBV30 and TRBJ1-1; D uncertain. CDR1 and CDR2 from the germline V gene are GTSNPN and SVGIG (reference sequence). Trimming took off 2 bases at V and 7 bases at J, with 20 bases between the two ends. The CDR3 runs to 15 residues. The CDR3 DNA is TGTGCCTGGAGTCCCTTGCACCGGGTCTATCGTGAAGCTTTCTTT. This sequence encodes CAWSPLHRVYREAFF. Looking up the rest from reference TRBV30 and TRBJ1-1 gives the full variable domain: SQTIHQWPATLVQPVGSPLSLECTVEGTSNPNLYWYRQAAGRGLQLLFYSVGIGQISSEVPQNLSASRPQDRQFILSSKKLLLSDSGFYLCAWSPLHRVYREAFFGQGTRLTVV.

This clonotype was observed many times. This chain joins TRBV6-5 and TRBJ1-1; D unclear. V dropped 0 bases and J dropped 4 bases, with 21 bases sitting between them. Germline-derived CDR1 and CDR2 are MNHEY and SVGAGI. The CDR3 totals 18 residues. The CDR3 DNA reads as TGTGCCAGCAGTTACTCGAGTTTAAGGGCCAATCGGGGCACTGAAGCTTTCTTT. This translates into CASSYSSLRANRGTEAFF.

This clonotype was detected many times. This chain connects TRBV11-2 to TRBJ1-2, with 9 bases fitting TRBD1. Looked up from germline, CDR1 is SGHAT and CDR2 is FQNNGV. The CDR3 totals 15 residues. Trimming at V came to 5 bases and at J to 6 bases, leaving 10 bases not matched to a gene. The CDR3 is CASSPKDRGSDGYTF. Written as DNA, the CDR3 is TGTGCCAGCAGCCCGAAGGACAGGGGATCTGATGGCTACACCTTC.

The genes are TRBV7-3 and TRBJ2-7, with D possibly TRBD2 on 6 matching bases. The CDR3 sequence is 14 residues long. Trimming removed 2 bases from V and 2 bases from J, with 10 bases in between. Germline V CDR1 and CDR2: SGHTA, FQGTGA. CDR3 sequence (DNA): TGTGCCAGCAGCTTACGGCGGGAAACCTACGAGCAGTACTTC. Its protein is CASSLRRETYEQYF.

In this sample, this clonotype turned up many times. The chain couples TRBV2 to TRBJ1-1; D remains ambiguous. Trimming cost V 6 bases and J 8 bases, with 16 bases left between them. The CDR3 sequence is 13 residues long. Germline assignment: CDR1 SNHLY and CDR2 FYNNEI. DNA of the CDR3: TGTGCCAGCAGAACACACCTATCGGGGGAAGCTTTCTTT. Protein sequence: CASRTHLSGEAFF.

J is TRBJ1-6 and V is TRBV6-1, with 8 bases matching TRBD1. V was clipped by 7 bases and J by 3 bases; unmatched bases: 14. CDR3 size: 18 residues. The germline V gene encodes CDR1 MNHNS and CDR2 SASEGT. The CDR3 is CASTMEPQGAGYNSPLHF. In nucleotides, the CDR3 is TGTGCCAGCACAATGGAGCCCCAGGGGGCTGGCTATAATTCACCCCTCCACTTT.

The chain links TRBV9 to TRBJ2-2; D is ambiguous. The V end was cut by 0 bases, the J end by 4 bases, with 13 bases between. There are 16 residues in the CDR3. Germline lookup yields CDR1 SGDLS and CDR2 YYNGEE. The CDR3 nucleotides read TGTGCCAGCAGCGTAGGTTGGTCCACGGGCACCGGGGAGCTGTTTTTT. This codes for CASSVGWSTGTGELFF.

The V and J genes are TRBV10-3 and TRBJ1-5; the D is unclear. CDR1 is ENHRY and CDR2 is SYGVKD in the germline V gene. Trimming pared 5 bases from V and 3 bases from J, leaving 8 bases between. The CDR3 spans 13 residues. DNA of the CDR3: TGTGCCATCAGTATAAGTCTCAATCAGCCCCAGCATTTT. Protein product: CAISISLNQPQHF.

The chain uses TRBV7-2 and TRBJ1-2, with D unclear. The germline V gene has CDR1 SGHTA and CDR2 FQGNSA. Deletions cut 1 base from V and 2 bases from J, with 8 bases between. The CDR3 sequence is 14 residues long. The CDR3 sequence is CASSLGEKNYGYTF. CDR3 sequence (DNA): TGTGCCAGCAGCTTAGGGGAAAAAAACTATGGCTACACCTTC.

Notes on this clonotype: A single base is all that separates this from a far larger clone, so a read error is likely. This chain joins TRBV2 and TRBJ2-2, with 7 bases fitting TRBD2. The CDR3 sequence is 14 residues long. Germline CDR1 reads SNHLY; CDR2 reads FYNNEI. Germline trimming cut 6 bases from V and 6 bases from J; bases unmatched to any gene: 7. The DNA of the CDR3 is TGTGCCAGCAGCTCCGGGGACTACGCCGGGGAGCTGTTTTTT. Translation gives CASSSGDYAGELFF.

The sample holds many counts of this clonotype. The CDR3 bases are TGTGCCAGCAGATGGACAGGGGACTATGGCTACACCTTC. As protein: CASRWTGDYGYTF. The chain has TRBV6-1 and TRBJ1-2; TRBD1 aligns across 9 bases. V gave up 6 bases and J gave up 3 bases; unmatched junction bases: 2. The CDR3 has 13 amino acids. Germline CDR1 and CDR2: MNHNS and SASEGT.

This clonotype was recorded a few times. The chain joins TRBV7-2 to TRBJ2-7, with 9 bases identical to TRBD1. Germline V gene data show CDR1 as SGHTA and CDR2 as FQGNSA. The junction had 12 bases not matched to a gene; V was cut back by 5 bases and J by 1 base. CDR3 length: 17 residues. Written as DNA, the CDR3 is TGTGCCAGCAGCCAAGGGACAGGGCAGCTCATATCCTACGAGCAGTACTTC. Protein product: CASSQGTGQLISYEQYF.

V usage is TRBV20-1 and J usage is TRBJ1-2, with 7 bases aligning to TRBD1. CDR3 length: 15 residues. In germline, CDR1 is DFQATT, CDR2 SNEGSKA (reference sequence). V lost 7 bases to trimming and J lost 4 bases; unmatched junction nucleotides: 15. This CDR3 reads CSVWAGGGASYGYTF. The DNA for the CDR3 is TGCAGTGTCTGGGCAGGGGGGGGAGCTAGCTATGGCTACACCTTC.

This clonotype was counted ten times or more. CDR3 DNA: TGTGCCAGCAGTCTCCCCGGGCGGGAGACCCAGTACTTC. Protein sequence: CASSLPGRETQYF. J is TRBJ2-5 and V is TRBV28, with unresolved D. Between the trimmed V and J ends, which lost 5 bases and 5 bases, there was a span of 12 bases. The CDR3 has 13 residues. CDR1 is MDHEN, CDR2 SYDVKM, per germline.

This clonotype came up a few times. CDR3 sequence: CASSLGPGGSSLFEAFF. The DNA of the CDR3 is TGTGCCAGCAGCTTAGGGCCCGGGGGCAGCTCCCTATTTGAAGCTTTCTTT. The V gene is TRBV7-2, the J gene TRBJ1-1; possible D gene TRBD1, 6 bases. This CDR3 is 17 amino acids long. Germline CDR1 reads SGHTA; CDR2 reads FQGNSA. V lost 1 base to trimming and J lost 7 bases, with 22 bases between them.

DNA for the CDR3: TGTGCCAGCAGCGGAGAAGGAGGGGGGAGTAAGGAGACCCAGTACTTC. It translates to CASSGEGGGSKETQYF. This chain uses TRBV9 with TRBJ2-5; D is tentatively TRBD1 or TRBD2 (6 bases each). V gave up 3 bases and J gave up 5 bases, with 20 bases separating them. The V gene's germline CDR1 is SGDLS and CDR2 YYNGEE. This CDR3 is 16 amino acids long.

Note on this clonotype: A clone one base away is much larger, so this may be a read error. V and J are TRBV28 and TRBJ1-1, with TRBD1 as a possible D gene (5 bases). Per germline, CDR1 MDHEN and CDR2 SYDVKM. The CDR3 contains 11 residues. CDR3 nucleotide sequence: TGTGCCAGCTCTTGCAGGGCTGAGGCTTTCTTT. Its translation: CASSCRAEAFF.

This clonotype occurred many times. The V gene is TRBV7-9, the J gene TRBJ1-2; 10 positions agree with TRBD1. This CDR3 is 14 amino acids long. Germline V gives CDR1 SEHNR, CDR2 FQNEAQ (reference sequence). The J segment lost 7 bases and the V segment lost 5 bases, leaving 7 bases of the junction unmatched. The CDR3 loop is CASSRDRGRSGYTF. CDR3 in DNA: TGTGCCAGCAGCCGAGACAGGGGGCGTAGTGGCTACACCTTC.

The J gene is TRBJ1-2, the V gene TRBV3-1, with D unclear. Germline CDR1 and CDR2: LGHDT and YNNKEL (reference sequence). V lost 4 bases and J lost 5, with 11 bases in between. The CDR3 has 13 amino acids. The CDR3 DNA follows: TGTGCCAGCAGCCTAAGCGACGGGTATGGCTACACCTTC. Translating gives CASSLSDGYGYTF.

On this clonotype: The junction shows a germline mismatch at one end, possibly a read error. The CDR3 region has the DNA TGCAGTTCTGGATCGGTGTATGAGCAGTCCTTC. Amino acids: CSSGSVYEQSF. The chain recombines TRBV29-1 with TRBJ2-1; D gene unclear. The CDR3 consists of 11 residues. Germline V lookup: CDR1 SQVTM, CDR2 ANQGSEA.

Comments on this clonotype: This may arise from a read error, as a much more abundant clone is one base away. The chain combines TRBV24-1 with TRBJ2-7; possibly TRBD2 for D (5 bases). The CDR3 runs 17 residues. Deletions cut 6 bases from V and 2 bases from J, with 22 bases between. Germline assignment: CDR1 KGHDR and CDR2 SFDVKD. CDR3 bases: TGTGCCACCAGTTTCTCCCCTAGGACGCGGGTAACCTACGAGCAGTACTTC. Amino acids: CATSFSPRTRVTYEQYF.

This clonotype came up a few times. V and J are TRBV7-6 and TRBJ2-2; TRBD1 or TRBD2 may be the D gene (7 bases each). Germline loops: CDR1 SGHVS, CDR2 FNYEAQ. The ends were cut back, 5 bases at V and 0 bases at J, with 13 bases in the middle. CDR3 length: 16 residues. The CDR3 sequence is CASSPQGRANTGELFF. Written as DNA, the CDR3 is TGTGCCAGCAGCCCACAGGGGAGGGCGAACACCGGGGAGCTGTTTTTT. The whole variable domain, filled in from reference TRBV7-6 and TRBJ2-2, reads GAGVSQSPRYKVTKRGQDVALRCDPISGHVSLYWYRQALGQGPEFLTYFNYEAQQDKSGLPNDRFSAERPEGSISTLTIQRTEQRDSAMYRCASSPQGRANTGELFFGEGSRLTVL.

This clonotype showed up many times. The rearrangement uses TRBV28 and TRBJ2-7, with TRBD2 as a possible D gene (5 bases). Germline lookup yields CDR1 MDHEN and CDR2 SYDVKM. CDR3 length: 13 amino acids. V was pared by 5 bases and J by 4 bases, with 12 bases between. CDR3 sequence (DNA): TGTGCCAGCAGTGGAGGCCCGGAATACGAGCAGTACTTC. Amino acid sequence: CASSGGPEYEQYF.

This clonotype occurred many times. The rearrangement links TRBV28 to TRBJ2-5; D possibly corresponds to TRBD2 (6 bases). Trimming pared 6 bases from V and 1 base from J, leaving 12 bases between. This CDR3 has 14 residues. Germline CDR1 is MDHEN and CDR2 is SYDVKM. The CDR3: CASSTEGIQETQYF. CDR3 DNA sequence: TGTGCCAGCAGCACGGAGGGGATCCAAGAGACCCAGTACTTC.

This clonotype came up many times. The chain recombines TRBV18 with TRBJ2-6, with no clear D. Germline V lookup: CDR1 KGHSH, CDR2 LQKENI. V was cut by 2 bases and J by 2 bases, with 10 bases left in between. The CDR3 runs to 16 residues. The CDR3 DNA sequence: TGTGCCAGCTCACCATTGGCAGGCCCTGGGGCCAACGTCCTGACTTTC. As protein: CASSPLAGPGANVLTF.